This T cell receptor beta chain came from a study of T cells expressing NK-cell markers. The authors generated TCR beta cDNA through 5'RACE template switching with UMIs. No DNA is given; TCRdb re-called the 5' RACE reads and lists each CDR3 protein once. The sample holds more than 250,000 distinct CDR3 sequences. This TCR was sampled from a man younger than 35 in good health. Material: blood T cells: a sorted CD56 or NKG2C T cell subset, CD4+ or CD8+ T cells, or bulk PBMC T cells (not recorded which).

CDR3 protein: CASSHRVSGANVLTF. V is TRBV7-2 and J is TRBJ2-6; no DNA is available, so the TRBD1 call from TCRdb remains unchecked. This CDR3 has 15 residues. Germline assignment: CDR1 SGHTA and CDR2 FQGNSA.